The 9 T cell receptor beta chains given below trace back to one sample, sequenced in a study of circulating CD8 cells and anti-PD-1 response in melanoma. Using around 15 ng of total RNA, TCR libraries were made with the QIAseq Immune Repertoire TCR panel. TCRdb re-analysed the reads in MiXCR, keeping a single row per CDR3 protein. Here the sample spans more than 950 distinct CDR3 sequences, 8.5% to 10% being singletons. Four subsets defined by PD-1 and/or TIGIT were sorted from live CD3+CD8+TCRalphabeta+ cells. Sequencing used CD8+ T cells from PBMCs, obtained at baseline or after one month of anti-PD-1 therapy (not recorded which). The receptors here all came from a human donor with melanoma.

This clonotype has only a few counts. This chain connects TRBV19 to TRBJ2-7; possibly TRBD1 for D (6 bases). V was clipped by 5 bases and J by 5 bases, with 10 bases between them. The CDR3 contains 12 residues. Germline CDR1 and CDR2: LNHDA and SQIVND (reference sequence). This CDR3 is CASSQGFHEQYF. The CDR3 DNA follows: TGTGCCAGTAGTCAGGGGTTTCACGAGCAGTACTTC.

In this sample, this clonotype is medium-sized (0.01 to 0.1%). The chain combines TRBV27 with TRBJ2-1, with D tentatively TRBD2 (6 bases). This CDR3 contains 14 residues. Germline V gene data show CDR1 as MNHEY and CDR2 as SMNVEV (reference sequence). V was shortened by 6 bases and J by 9 bases, with 18 bases between the two germline ends. The CDR3 here is CASSQTAGPTEQFF. CDR3 coding DNA: TGTGCCAGCAGCCAAACAGCGGGCCCAACTGAGCAGTTCTTC.

This clonotype is medium-sized. The chain is built from TRBV5-6 and TRBJ2-5; possibly TRBD1 or TRBD2 for D (5 bases each). Germline CDR1 and CDR2: SGHDT and YYEEEE. V lost 4 bases to trimming and J lost 10 bases, with 26 bases between them. The CDR3 totals 16 residues. The CDR3 reads CASSQPGPFSLGGQYF. CDR3 nucleotides: TGTGCCAGCAGCCAGCCTGGGCCGTTCAGCCTTGGGGGCCAGTACTTC.

By sample share, this clonotype is medium-sized (0.01 to 0.1%). The chain has TRBV7-2 and TRBJ2-7, with 12 positions matching TRBD1. CDR3 length: 16 amino acids. The germline V gene encodes CDR1 SGHTA and CDR2 FQGNSA. Germline trimming cut 0 bases from V and 4 bases from J; bases unmatched to any gene: 4. For the CDR3, the DNA is TGTGCCAGCAGCTTAGCGGGGACAGGGGGCCAATACGAGCAGTACTTC. It encodes CASSLAGTGGQYEQYF. The full variable domain, with the rest looked up from reference TRBV7-2 and TRBJ2-7, is GAGVSQSPSNKVTEKGKDVELRCDPISGHTALYWYRQSLGQGLEFLIYFQGNSAPDKSGLPSDRFSAERTGGSVSTLTIQRTQQEDSAVYLCASSLAGTGGQYEQYFGPGTRLTVT.

This clonotype is categorized as medium-sized. The chain carries TRBV4-3 and TRBJ1-1, with a tentative D call TRBD1 (5 bases). The V and J ends lost 2 bases and 0 bases respectively, with 10 bases between them. This CDR3 has 15 residues. Looked up from germline, CDR1 is LGHNA and CDR2 is YSLEER. CDR3 DNA: TGCGCCAGCAGCCAAAGTTCCAGGGTGAACACTGAAGCTTTCTTT. The encoded protein is CASSQSSRVNTEAFF.

There are a few counts of this clonotype. V usage is TRBV7-2 and J usage is TRBJ1-2; weak D call: TRBD1 (6 bases). Looked up from germline, CDR1 is SGHTA and CDR2 is FQGNSA. Trimming cost V 4 bases and J 9 bases, with 15 bases left between them. The CDR3 sequence is 13 residues long. The CDR3 protein is CASSSGGHRSYTF. CDR3 in DNA: TGTGCCAGCAGCTCCGGGGGGCACCGTAGCTACACCTTC.

This clonotype is deemed medium-sized. The V call is TRBV19, the J call TRBJ2-1; 14 bases are a match to TRBD2. The CDR3 runs 17 residues. V trimming: 1 base; J trimming: 5 bases; junction bases outside the gene matches: 4. Germline CDR1 and CDR2: LNHDA and SQIVND (reference sequence). The CDR3 region has the DNA TGTGCCAGTAGTATAGCCGGGACTAGCGGGGGCCACAATGAGCAGTTCTTC. It specifies CASSIAGTSGGHNEQFF.

On this clonotype itself: Just one base apart from a much larger clone, this may be a read error. This rearrangement joins TRBV19 to TRBJ2-1; D unresolved. Germline V gene sequence: CDR1 LNHDA, CDR2 SQIVND (reference sequence). V gave up 8 bases and J gave up 8 bases, with 16 bases separating them. The CDR3 extends over 13 amino acids. The chain's CDR3 is CASGPSVVYEQFF. The CDR3 bases are TGTGCCAGTGGTCCCTCCGTGGTCTATGAGCAGTTCTTC.

This clonotype is deemed medium-sized. V and J are TRBV7-2 and TRBJ2-3; possible D gene TRBD1, 6 bases. Trimming cost V 5 bases and J 6 bases, with 12 bases left between them. Per germline, CDR1 SGHTA and CDR2 FQGNSA. This CDR3 spans 13 amino acids. Here the CDR3 DNA reads TGTGCCAGCAGCCCCACAGGGACGGATACGCAGTATTTT. Translation: CASSPTGTDTQYF.